What follows are 29 T cell receptor beta chains derived from one specimen sequenced in a study of blood T cell repertoires in COVID-19. Produced via immunoSEQ multiplex PCR; TCRdb's table is partial and in-frame only. This table holds 50,000 to 65,000 clones, around four fifths found once. Sequencing input: peripheral blood. Source of these receptors: an older man with acute or convalescent COVID-19.

The V call is TRBV5-1, the J call TRBJ2-3; 10 nucleotides align to TRBD1. Germline assignment: CDR1 SGHRS and CDR2 YFSETQ. This CDR3 is built from 16 residues. J was trimmed by 4 bases and V by 4 bases; bases with no gene match: 9. CDR3 nucleotide sequence: TGCGCCAGCAGCCTCCCGACAGGGGGCATGTCAGATACGCAGTATTTT. This encodes CASSLPTGGMSDTQYF.

This clone was counted once. The V call is TRBV19, the J call TRBJ1-2; 7 bases map to TRBD1. With 5 bases clipped from V and 6 bases from J, the junction kept 6 bases outside the gene matches. This CDR3 region has 13 residues. Germline V gene data show CDR1 as LNHDA and CDR2 as SQIVND (reference sequence). The DNA of the CDR3 is TGTGCCAGTAGTCCCGGGACAGTGAATGGCTACACCTTC. Its protein is CASSPGTVNGYTF.

This chain connects TRBV27 to TRBJ2-7; 11 bases are shared with TRBD2. This CDR3 has 16 amino acids. Germline lookup yields CDR1 MNHEY and CDR2 SMNVEV (reference sequence). The V gene end was trimmed by 5 bases and the J gene end by 6 bases; junction bases not matched to a gene: 12. This CDR3 reads CASSQTLAGGIGEQYF. CDR3 nucleotide sequence: TGTGCCAGCAGTCAAACCTTAGCGGGGGGGATAGGCGAGCAGTACTTC.

This clone was observed a single time. The V call is TRBV28, the J call TRBJ2-2; 8 positions match TRBD2. V was pared by 6 bases and J by 4 bases, with 10 bases of the junction left unmatched. The CDR3 has 16 residues. Germline assignment: CDR1 MDHEN and CDR2 SYDVKM. The CDR3 sequence: CASSPAGGLVTGELFF. CDR3 DNA: TGTGCCAGCAGCCCCGCCGGGGGACTAGTCACCGGGGAGCTGTTTTTT.

The rearrangement uses TRBV5-1 and TRBJ2-5, with a tentative D call TRBD1 (6 bases). Trimming took 6 bases from V and 0 from J, leaving 12 bases between them. The CDR3 sequence is 14 residues long. In germline, CDR1 is SGHRS, CDR2 YFSETQ. The CDR3 spells CASNYGQYQETQYF. Here the CDR3 DNA reads TGCGCCAGCAACTACGGACAGTACCAAGAGACCCAGTACTTC.

On this clone itself: At the DNA level, this CDR3 is encoded by other sequences in the same sample as well. The chain is built from TRBV2 and TRBJ1-1; D is perhaps TRBD1 (5 bases). The CDR3 is 13 amino acids. CDR1 and CDR2 (germline): SNHLY, FYNNEI. V was pared by 4 bases and J by 5 bases, with 11 bases between. CDR3 sequence: CASSAEGLTEAFF. The DNA of the CDR3 is TGTGCCAGCAGTGCGGAGGGGCTGACTGAAGCTTTCTTT.

The chain joins TRBV7-2 to TRBJ2-2; D is possibly TRBD2 (7 bases). V lost 8 bases and J 0 bases, leaving 13 bases between the germline ends. The CDR3 is made up of 15 amino acids. The germline V gene encodes CDR1 SGHTA and CDR2 FQGNSA. The DNA of the CDR3 is TGTGCCAGCCTAGGGGGGGCCCCGAACACCGGGGAGCTGTTTTTT. Its translation is CASLGGAPNTGELFF.

The genes are TRBV5-4 and TRBJ1-2, with D tentatively TRBD1 (6 bases). The CDR3 is 14 residues long. Trimming took 5 bases from V and 8 from J, leaving 19 bases between them. CDR1 and CDR2 (germline): SGHNT, YYREEE (reference sequence). The CDR3 coding sequence is TGTGCCAGCAGTTCCCCCACTCAGGGGAGCGGCTACACCTTC. Translating gives CASSSPTQGSGYTF. Full variable domain (missing parts from reference TRBV5-4 and TRBJ1-2): ETGVTQSPTHLIKTRGQQVTLRCSSQSGHNTVSWYQQALGQGPQFIFQYYREEENGRGNFPPRFSGLQFPNYSSELNVNALELDDSALYLCASSSPTQGSGYTFGSGTRLTVV.

This clone has a handful of counts. The rearrangement joins TRBV2 to TRBJ1-5, with D perhaps TRBD1 (5 bases). The germline V gene encodes CDR1 SNHLY and CDR2 FYNNEI. The CDR3 covers 13 residues. The V end lost 7 bases, the J end lost 0 bases, and 7 bases lay between the germline ends. CDR3 in DNA: TGTGCCAGCAAGGGGTATAGCAATCAGCCCCAGCATTTT. It codes for CASKGYSNQPQHF.

V is TRBV2 and J is TRBJ2-7, with D maybe TRBD1 (5 bases). This CDR3 spans 13 amino acids. Trimming shortened V by 6 bases and J by 0 bases, and 9 bases separated the two germline ends. CDR1 is SNHLY and CDR2 is FYNNEI in the germline V gene. The CDR3 DNA reads TGTGCCAGCAGAGAGGACAACTCCTACGAGCAGTACTTC. Residues: CASREDNSYEQYF.

This clone was observed once. The J gene is TRBJ1-4, the V gene TRBV6-1; 8 nucleotides align to TRBD1. The CDR3 loop spans 19 amino acids. V dropped 2 bases and J dropped 5; count of bases not matched to a gene: 16. CDR1 and CDR2 from the germline V gene are MNHNS and SASEGT. The CDR3 DNA sequence: TGTGCCAGCAGTGAACTTCGGGACAGGAGTTCGCGCAGGAATGAAAAACTGTTTTTT. It yields the protein CASSELRDRSSRRNEKLFF.

The chain employs TRBV5-6 and TRBJ1-2; D uncertain. The CDR3 totals 14 residues. The V end lost 0 bases, the J end lost 3 bases, and 9 bases lay between the germline ends. CDR1 and CDR2 from the germline V gene are SGHDT and YYEEEE. The CDR3 sequence is CASSLVLQDYGYTF. DNA of the CDR3: TGTGCCAGCAGCTTGGTTTTGCAGGACTATGGCTACACCTTC.

This chain uses TRBV6-6 with TRBJ2-7; 8 nucleotides agree with TRBD1. V lost 3 bases and J lost 2; bases outside the gene matches: 6. From germline, CDR1 is MNHNY and CDR2 SVGAGI (reference sequence). This CDR3 is 15 amino acids long. The CDR3 DNA follows: TGTGCCAGCAGTTATGGACAGGGTGCCACCTACGAGCAGTACTTC. Its translation is CASSYGQGATYEQYF.

The chain carries TRBV5-1 and TRBJ2-5, with 8 positions matching TRBD1. Germline V CDR1 and CDR2: SGHRS, YFSETQ. The CDR3 spans 15 residues. Losses at the gene ends were 0 bases for V and 3 bases for J; bases not matched to a gene: 4. The CDR3 DNA is TGCGCCAGCAGCTTGGCACAGGGGGAAGAAGAGACCCAGTACTTC. This gives the protein CASSLAQGEEETQYF.

The chain combines TRBV7-6 with TRBJ2-5; 12 nucleotides line up with TRBD2. The CDR3 covers 15 residues. V lost 4 bases and J lost 5; bases outside the gene matches: 5. Germline values: CDR1 SGHVS, CDR2 FNYEAQ. The CDR3 DNA reads as TGTGCCAGCAGCTGGACTAGCGGGGCCTCGGAGACCCAGTACTTC. Protein product: CASSWTSGASETQYF.

This clone was found a few times. The DNA of the CDR3 is TGTGCCAGCAGAAACAGGGATGAGCAGTTCTTC. Its protein is CASRNRDEQFF. This rearrangement joins TRBV2 to TRBJ2-1; possibly TRBD1 for D (6 bases). The germline CDR1 and CDR2 sequences are SNHLY and FYNNEI. V was cut by 6 bases and J by 8 bases, with 8 bases left in between. This CDR3 has 11 amino acids.

This clone was found once. This chain links TRBV19 with TRBJ1-5, with D unclear. CDR1 is LNHDA, CDR2 SQIVND, per germline (reference sequence). The CDR3 covers 18 residues. V lost 5 bases and J lost 0, with 20 bases in between. The CDR3 spells CASSEFRMSKISNQPQHF. The CDR3 DNA follows: TGTGCCAGTAGTGAGTTTCGAATGTCAAAAATTAGCAATCAGCCCCAGCATTTT.

There are a few counts of this clone. The rearrangement uses TRBV5-4 and TRBJ2-5; TRBD2 might be the D (7 bases). CDR1 and CDR2 from the germline V gene are SGHNT and YYREEE (reference sequence). The CDR3 loop spans 12 amino acids. V lost 7 bases, J lost 7 bases, and 14 bases lay in between. As DNA, the CDR3 is TGTGCCAGCCAAAGGGGGGAGGGGACCCAGTACTTC. Translated: CASQRGEGTQYF.

V gene TRBV29-1 combines with J gene TRBJ1-2; the match to TRBD1 covers 8 bases. The CDR3 spans 16 residues. Germline-derived CDR1 and CDR2 are SQVTM and ANQGSEA. V shed 7 bases, J shed 7 bases, and the junction held 20 bases outside the gene matches. CDR3 protein: CSAQRLRGPEGSGYTF. The CDR3 DNA is TGCAGCGCTCAAAGGCTCAGGGGGCCTGAGGGCTCTGGCTACACCTTC.

The chain recombines TRBV11-2 with TRBJ2-5; no firm D call. The CDR3 totals 15 residues. CDR1 is SGHAT and CDR2 is FQNNGV in the germline V gene. V gave up 3 bases and J gave up 7 bases, with 18 bases separating them. The CDR3 bases are TGTGCCAGCAGCTTGAGAGCTATACAATCGGGGACCCAGTACTTC. Translation: CASSLRAIQSGTQYF.

V and J are TRBV5-6 and TRBJ1-6, with D possibly TRBD1 on 6 matching bases. CDR1 SGHDT and CDR2 YYEEEE come from the germline V gene. With 0 bases removed from V and 6 bases from J, the gap between germline ends came to 16 bases. This CDR3 contains 17 residues. The CDR3 DNA is TGTGCCAGCAGCTTGGGTCGGGGGGGCGCAAGTAATTCACCCCTCCACTTT. This sequence encodes CASSLGRGGASNSPLHF.

This clone appeared once. The rearrangement joins TRBV11-3 to TRBJ2-2, with D tentatively TRBD1 (5 bases). The CDR3 consists of 16 residues. V lost 1 base and J lost 0, with 9 bases in between. CDR1 and CDR2 (germline): SGHNT, YENEEA. The CDR3 reads CASSLGTSPNTGELFF. CDR3 nucleotides: TGTGCCAGCAGCTTAGGGACATCTCCGAACACCGGGGAGCTGTTTTTT.

There are a few counts of this clone. Written as DNA, the CDR3 is TGCGCCAGCAGCTTGGCGGCTAGCGGGGGCTACGAGCAGTACTTC. This translates into CASSLAASGGYEQYF. The chain has TRBV5-1 and TRBJ2-7; 10 nucleotides align to TRBD2. Germline V gives CDR1 SGHRS, CDR2 YFSETQ. The CDR3 is made up of 15 amino acids. V lost 0 bases, J lost 3 bases, and 3 bases stayed unmatched.

This chain joins TRBV4-2 and TRBJ2-7; tentative D call: TRBD2 (7 bases). This CDR3 contains 15 residues. Trimming cost V 0 bases and J 4 bases, with 13 bases left between them. Germline V gives CDR1 LGHNA, CDR2 YNFKEQ. The CDR3 coding sequence is TGTGCCAGCAGCCAAGAAAGGGGGGGCGGATACGAGCAGTACTTC. Encoded protein: CASSQERGGGYEQYF.

The CDR3 region has the DNA TGTGCCAGCAGTTTATCGATACCGGGACAGGCTAACGATGAGCAGTTCTTC. It specifies CASSLSIPGQANDEQFF. J is TRBJ2-1 and V is TRBV27; TRBD1 matches 8 bases. Germline trimming cut 0 bases from V and 8 bases from J; bases unmatched to any gene: 12. CDR1 and CDR2 from the germline V gene are MNHEY and SMNVEV (reference sequence). The CDR3 has 17 residues.

The V gene is TRBV5-1, the J gene TRBJ2-5; 7 bases fit TRBD1. This CDR3 is built from 15 residues. Trimming cost V 0 bases and J 5 bases; bases outside gene matches: 7. The germline gives CDR1 SGHRS, CDR2 YFSETQ. CDR3 protein: CASSLEGLQGETQYF. CDR3 DNA sequence: TGCGCCAGCAGCTTGGAAGGGCTACAGGGGGAGACCCAGTACTTC.

The chain uses TRBV7-9 and TRBJ1-5; D might be TRBD1 (6 bases). The length of the CDR3 is 15 residues. The V and J ends lost 4 bases and 4 bases respectively, with 14 bases between them. Germline V gene data show CDR1 as SEHNR and CDR2 as FQNEAQ (reference sequence). CDR3 region: CASSSWDKPNQPQHF. The CDR3 DNA reads TGTGCCAGCAGCTCATGGGACAAGCCAAATCAGCCCCAGCATTTT.

The chain couples TRBV6-1 to TRBJ1-2, with a possible D match to TRBD1 (5 bases). V shed 6 bases and J shed 4 bases, with 12 bases lying between them. CDR3 length: 13 residues. Per the germline V gene, CDR1 is MNHNS and CDR2 is SASEGT. In nucleotides, the CDR3 is TGTGCCAGCAGAGCAGGGCAGATCTATGGCTACACCTTC. Translation gives CASRAGQIYGYTF.

The rearrangement uses TRBV7-9 and TRBJ1-4; 7 positions match TRBD1. The length of the CDR3 is 13 residues. V trimming: 6 bases; J trimming: 8 bases; junction bases outside the gene matches: 6. Germline loops: CDR1 SEHNR, CDR2 FQNEAQ (reference sequence). CDR3 nucleotides: TGTGCCAGCAGACGGGACAGTACGGAAAAACTGTTTTTT. Its protein is CASRRDSTEKLFF.